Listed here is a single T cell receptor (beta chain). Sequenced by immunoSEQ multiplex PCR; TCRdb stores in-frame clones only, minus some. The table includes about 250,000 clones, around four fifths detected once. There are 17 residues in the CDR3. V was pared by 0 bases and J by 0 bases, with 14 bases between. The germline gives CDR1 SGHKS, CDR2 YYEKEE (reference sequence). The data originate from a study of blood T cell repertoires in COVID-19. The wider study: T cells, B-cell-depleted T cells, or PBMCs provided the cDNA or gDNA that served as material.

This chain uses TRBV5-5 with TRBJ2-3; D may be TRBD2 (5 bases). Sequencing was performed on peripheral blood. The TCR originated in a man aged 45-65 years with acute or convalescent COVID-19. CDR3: CASSLGVATPSTDTQYF. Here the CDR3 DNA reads TGTGCCAGCAGCTTGGGAGTAGCGACTCCCAGCACAGATACGCAGTATTTT.